The entry below gives a single T cell receptor (beta chain) sequence along with its context. Its matching antigen is unknown. The data are from a study of cytomegalovirus exposure and HLA in healthy donors. For the study at large: A data release that came early held roughly 90 million unique TCRs from HLA-typed donors. Study-wide points: In a later analysis, specific HLA alleles were associated with some 16,000 TCR beta sequences at a 0.05 false discovery rate. According to a later analysis, most TCR beta chains associated with CMV appeared HLA-restricted. Donor immune exposure was known only as CMV serostatus.

This PCR relied on a set of 60 Vbeta primers and 13 Jbeta primers. Assay used: immunoSEQ multiplex PCR; TCRdb lists only in-frame clones, some missing. The sample has about 210,000 clones; approximately 79% are singletons. The receptor comes from a male donor in good health and CMV-seronegative. The sequencing sample was made of PBMCs.

CDR3 residues: CAWGPGMNTEAFF. The CDR3 bases are TGTGCCTGGGGCCCAGGAATGAACACTGAAGCTTTCTTT. V gene TRBV30 combines with J gene TRBJ1-1; D is unresolved. Looked up from germline, CDR1 is GTSNPN and CDR2 is SVGIG (reference sequence). The germline V and J ends were trimmed by 5 bases and 0 bases, with 10 bases remaining between them. This CDR3 is built from 13 residues.